These 22 T cell receptor beta chains were sequenced from one sample in a study of shared clonotypes between healthy human individuals. Assay used: immunoSEQ multiplex PCR; TCRdb lists only in-frame clones, some missing. The data show a few million clones, roughly 92% seen once. Sequencing used naive CD4+ T cells sorted from blood. Subset given: CD45RA+ positively selected. The receptors were sampled from a man younger than 30 in good health.

The chain has TRBV5-1 and TRBJ2-7; 10 bases align to TRBD2. V trimming: 4 bases; J trimming: 0 bases; junction bases outside the gene matches: 4. CDR3 length: 15 amino acids. Germline values: CDR1 SGHRS, CDR2 YFSETQ. The CDR3 DNA is TGCGCCAGCAGCCCCGGGACTAGCGACTCCTACGAGCAGTACTTC. As protein: CASSPGTSDSYEQYF.

In this sample, this clone turned up a few times. This chain connects TRBV12-5 to TRBJ1-5; 7 bases map to TRBD1. Unmatched junction bases numbered 10, after V lost 5 bases and J lost 3 bases. In germline, CDR1 is LGHNT, CDR2 FRNRAP. The CDR3 sequence is 16 residues long. The DNA of the CDR3 is TGTGCTAGTGGTCTACGGTGGCAGGGGGACAATCAGCCCCAGCATTTT. Translation gives CASGLRWQGDNQPQHF.

The gene calls are TRBV5-1 and TRBJ2-3; TRBD1 aligns across 10 bases. Germline V gene data show CDR1 as SGHRS and CDR2 as YFSETQ. The J segment lost 0 bases and the V segment lost 3 bases, leaving 4 bases of the junction unmatched. The CDR3 is 16 residues long. CDR3 nucleotide sequence: TGCGCCAGCAGCTCGACAGGGGGCGCAAGCACAGATACGCAGTATTTT. It yields the protein CASSSTGGASTDTQYF.

This chain uses TRBV4-3 with TRBJ2-7; 10 positions agree with TRBD2. CDR3 length: 16 amino acids. From germline, CDR1 is LGHNA and CDR2 YSLEER. V gave up 3 bases and J gave up 0 bases; unmatched junction bases: 5. CDR3 nucleotide sequence: TGCGCCAGCAGCCACCGTACTAGCGGGATCTCCTACGAGCAGTACTTC. This encodes CASSHRTSGISYEQYF.

This clone was seen just once. The genes are TRBV18 and TRBJ2-5; TRBD2 might be the D (5 bases). The V and J ends lost 5 bases and 4 bases respectively, with 11 bases between them. The germline V gene has CDR1 KGHSH and CDR2 LQKENI. The CDR3 has 13 residues. CDR3 nucleotides: TGTGCCAGCTCATCCGGGATATCAGAGACCCAGTACTTC. Translated: CASSSGISETQYF.

The chain couples TRBV2 to TRBJ2-7; TRBD1 matches 8 bases. The germline V gene encodes CDR1 SNHLY and CDR2 FYNNEI. This CDR3 has 12 amino acids. V shed 7 bases and J 4 bases; nucleotides not matched to a gene: 3. The CDR3 nucleotides read TGTGCCAGCAAAGACAGGGGTTACGAGCAGTACTTC. As protein: CASKDRGYEQYF.

This chain links TRBV30 with TRBJ2-7, with D possibly being TRBD2 (5 bases). The CDR3 extends over 16 amino acids. Germline assignment: CDR1 GTSNPN and CDR2 SVGIG (reference sequence). Deletions cut 0 bases from V and 3 bases from J, with 18 bases between. The CDR3: CAWSVGHGVIFYEQYF. The CDR3 coding sequence is TGTGCCTGGAGTGTTGGTCACGGGGTCATTTTCTACGAGCAGTACTTC.

The rearrangement uses TRBV19 and TRBJ1-2; D remains ambiguous. CDR1 and CDR2 from the germline V gene are LNHDA and SQIVND (reference sequence). Trimming took off 7 bases at V and 10 bases at J, with 7 bases between the two ends. CDR3 length: 9 residues. The DNA of the CDR3 is TGTGCCAGTACCGGGTTCTACACCTTC. Its translation: CASTGFYTF.

The rearrangement uses TRBV27 and TRBJ2-1; TRBD1 is a possible D gene (5 bases). V lost 3 bases to trimming and J lost 0 bases, with 9 bases between them. This CDR3 is 15 amino acids long. CDR1 and CDR2 from the germline V gene are MNHEY and SMNVEV (reference sequence). This CDR3 reads CASSFDRHSYNEQFF. The CDR3 nucleotides are TGTGCCAGCAGTTTCGACAGACACTCCTACAATGAGCAGTTCTTC.

V usage is TRBV5-6 and J usage is TRBJ2-3; the D gene could be TRBD1 or TRBD2 (6 bases each). Trimming removed 4 bases at V and 5 bases at J, with 17 bases between. The CDR3 has 15 residues. Germline values: CDR1 SGHDT, CDR2 YYEEEE. CDR3 region: CASSRAPGAEDTQYF. CDR3 bases: TGTGCCAGCAGCCGGGCCCCGGGGGCAGAAGATACGCAGTATTTT.

The rearrangement joins TRBV11-2 to TRBJ2-2, with D possibly matching TRBD2 (7 bases). From germline, CDR1 is SGHAT and CDR2 FQNNGV. This CDR3 contains 15 residues. V lost 5 bases and J 5 bases, leaving 15 bases between the germline ends. The DNA for the CDR3 is TGTGCCAGCAGCCTAGGGAGGGGGGGGACCGGGGAGCTGTTTTTT. This codes for CASSLGRGGTGELFF.

V is TRBV28 and J is TRBJ2-3, with TRBD2 identical over 7 bases. J was trimmed by 2 bases and V by 6 bases; bases with no gene match: 8. The CDR3 sequence is 15 residues long. Germline lookup yields CDR1 MDHEN and CDR2 SYDVKM. In DNA, the CDR3 is TGTGCCAGCAGCCGCCGGGGGGAACCCACAGATACGCAGTATTTT. It encodes CASSRRGEPTDTQYF.

The V gene is TRBV10-3, the J gene TRBJ2-7; 10 positions agree with TRBD2. The germline V gene encodes CDR1 ENHRY and CDR2 SYGVKD. The CDR3 spans 17 residues. The J segment lost 0 bases and the V segment lost 3 bases, leaving 8 bases of the junction unmatched. The CDR3 coding sequence is TGTGCCATCAGTGACGGCCTAGCGGGAGACCCCTCCTACGAGCAGTACTTC. Amino acid sequence: CAISDGLAGDPSYEQYF.

The chain uses TRBV9 and TRBJ1-3, with TRBD1 as a possible D gene (5 bases). The V gene lost 3 bases and the J gene lost 4 bases, with 14 bases spanning the gap. The germline V gene encodes CDR1 SGDLS and CDR2 YYNGEE. The CDR3 is 15 residues long. CDR3 residues: CASSGGGSYGNTIYF. The CDR3 nucleotides are TGTGCCAGCAGCGGTGGGGGATCTTACGGAAACACCATATATTTT.

The J gene is TRBJ2-1, the V gene TRBV10-3, with D tentatively TRBD2 (6 bases). Germline-derived CDR1 and CDR2 are ENHRY and SYGVKD. This CDR3 spans 15 amino acids. Trimming removed 6 bases at V and 0 bases at J, with 12 bases between. The CDR3 protein is CAISNSGSSYNEQFF. The CDR3 DNA is TGTGCCATCAGCAACAGCGGGTCCTCCTACAATGAGCAGTTCTTC.

This clone showed up just once. The CDR3 DNA reads TGTGCCAGCAGTTTACCCGGGACTAGAGATATCATCGGGAAAGAGACCCAGTACTTC. Protein sequence: CASSLPGTRDIIGKETQYF. The chain has TRBV28 and TRBJ2-5; 8 positions match TRBD2. The germline V gene has CDR1 MDHEN and CDR2 SYDVKM. J gave up 3 bases and V 2 bases, and 17 bases lay outside the gene matches. The CDR3 consists of 19 residues.

The chain recombines TRBV7-8 with TRBJ2-3; 8 bases line up with TRBD1. The CDR3 length is 14 residues. The J segment lost 5 bases and the V segment lost 3 bases, leaving 4 bases of the junction unmatched. Per germline, CDR1 SGHVS and CDR2 FQNEAQ. CDR3 sequence: CASSFLGTGDTQYF. The CDR3 bases are TGTGCCAGCAGCTTTTTGGGGACAGGAGATACGCAGTATTTT.

This chain joins TRBV5-1 and TRBJ2-2, with a weak D call TRBD2 (5 bases). The CDR3 length is 17 residues. Between the trimmed V and J ends, which lost 0 bases and 4 bases, there was a span of 16 bases. CDR1 is SGHRS, CDR2 YFSETQ, per germline. CDR3 amino acids: CASSLVVGSAGTGELFF. For the CDR3, the DNA is TGCGCCAGCAGCTTGGTGGTGGGTAGCGCTGGCACCGGGGAGCTGTTTTTT.

The chain couples TRBV15 to TRBJ2-2, with TRBD1 matching over 7 bases. V dropped 2 bases and J dropped 6; count of bases not matched to a gene: 12. Per the germline V gene, CDR1 is LNHNV and CDR2 is YYDKDF (reference sequence). The CDR3 covers 17 residues. Here the CDR3 reads CATSRKTGITVAGELFF. In DNA form, the CDR3 reads TGTGCCACCAGCAGAAAGACAGGGATTACAGTGGCCGGGGAGCTGTTTTTT.

This chain uses TRBV9 with TRBJ2-7; D may match TRBD1 or TRBD2 (5 bases each). From germline, CDR1 is SGDLS and CDR2 YYNGEE. V lost 4 bases and J 3 bases, leaving 17 bases between the germline ends. CDR3 length equals 15 residues. CDR3 loop: CASSPRPGPSYEQYF. CDR3 nucleotides: TGTGCCAGCAGCCCGCGACCGGGACCGAGCTACGAGCAGTACTTC.

V usage is TRBV27 and J usage is TRBJ1-2; 7 bases fit TRBD1. This CDR3 region has 14 residues. Per germline, CDR1 MNHEY and CDR2 SMNVEV (reference sequence). The trim removed 4 bases at V and 4 bases at J, leaving 6 bases unmatched. Written as DNA, the CDR3 is TGTGCCAGCAGTTCCGGCGGGACAGTCTATGGCTACACCTTC. Translating gives CASSSGGTVYGYTF.

The chain carries TRBV2 and TRBJ2-1, with D perhaps matching TRBD2 (6 bases). CDR1 is SNHLY and CDR2 is FYNNEI in the germline V gene. With 8 bases removed from V and 6 bases from J, the gap between germline ends came to 11 bases. The CDR3 totals 12 residues. Written as DNA, the CDR3 is TGTGCCAGCCAGCTAGCGTCCAATGAGCAGTTCTTC. Its translation is CASQLASNEQFF.